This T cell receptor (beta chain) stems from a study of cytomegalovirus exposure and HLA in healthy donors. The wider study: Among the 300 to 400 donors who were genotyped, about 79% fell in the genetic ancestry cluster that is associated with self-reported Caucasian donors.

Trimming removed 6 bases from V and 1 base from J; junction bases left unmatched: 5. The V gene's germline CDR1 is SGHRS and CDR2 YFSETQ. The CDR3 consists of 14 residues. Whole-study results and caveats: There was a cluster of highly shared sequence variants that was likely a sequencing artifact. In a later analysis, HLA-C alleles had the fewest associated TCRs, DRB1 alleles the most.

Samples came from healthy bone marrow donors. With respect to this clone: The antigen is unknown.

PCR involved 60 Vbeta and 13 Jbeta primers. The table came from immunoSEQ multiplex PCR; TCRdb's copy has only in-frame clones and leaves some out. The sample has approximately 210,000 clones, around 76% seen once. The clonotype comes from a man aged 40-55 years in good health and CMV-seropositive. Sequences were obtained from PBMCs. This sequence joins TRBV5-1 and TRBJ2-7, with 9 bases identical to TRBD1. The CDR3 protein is CASTFGTGSYEQYF. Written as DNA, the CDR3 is TGCGCCAGCACCTTCGGGACAGGGTCCTACGAGCAGTACTTC.